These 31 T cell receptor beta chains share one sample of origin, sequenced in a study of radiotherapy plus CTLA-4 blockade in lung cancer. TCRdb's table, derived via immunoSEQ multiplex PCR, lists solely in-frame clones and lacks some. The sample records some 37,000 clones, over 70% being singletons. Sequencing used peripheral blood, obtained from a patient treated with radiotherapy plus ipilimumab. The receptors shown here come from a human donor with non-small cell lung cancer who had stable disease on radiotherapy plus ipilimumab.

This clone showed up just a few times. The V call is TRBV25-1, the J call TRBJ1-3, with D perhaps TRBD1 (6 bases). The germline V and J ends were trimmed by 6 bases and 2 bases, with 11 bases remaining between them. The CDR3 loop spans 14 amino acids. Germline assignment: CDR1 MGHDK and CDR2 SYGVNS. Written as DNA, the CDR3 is TGTGCCAGCAGCACAAGGGGGGCTGGAAACACCATATATTTT. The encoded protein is CASSTRGAGNTIYF.

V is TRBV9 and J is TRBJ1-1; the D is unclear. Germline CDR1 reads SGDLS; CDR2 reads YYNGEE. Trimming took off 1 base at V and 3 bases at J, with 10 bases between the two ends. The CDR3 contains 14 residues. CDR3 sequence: CASSVKDEHTEAFF. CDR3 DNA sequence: TGTGCCAGCAGCGTAAAGGACGAGCACACTGAAGCTTTCTTT.

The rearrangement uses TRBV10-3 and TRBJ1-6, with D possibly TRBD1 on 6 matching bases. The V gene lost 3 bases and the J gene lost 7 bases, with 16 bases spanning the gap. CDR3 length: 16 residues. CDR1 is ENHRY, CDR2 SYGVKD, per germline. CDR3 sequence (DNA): TGTGCCATCAGTGATATAACAAGGGGACAAAATTCACCCCTCCACTTT. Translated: CAISDITRGQNSPLHF.

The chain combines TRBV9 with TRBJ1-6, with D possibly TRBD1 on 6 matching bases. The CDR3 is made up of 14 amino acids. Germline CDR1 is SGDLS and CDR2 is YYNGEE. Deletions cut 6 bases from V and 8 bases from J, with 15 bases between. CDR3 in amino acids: CASTPGVGYSPLHF. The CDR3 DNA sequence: TGTGCCAGCACCCCAGGGGTAGGATATTCACCCCTCCACTTT.

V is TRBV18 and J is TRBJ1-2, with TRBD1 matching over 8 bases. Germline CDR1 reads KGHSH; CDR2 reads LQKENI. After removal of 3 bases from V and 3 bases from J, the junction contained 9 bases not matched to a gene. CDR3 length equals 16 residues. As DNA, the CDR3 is TGTGCCAGCTCACCTGACAGGGGTGGTGGCTACTATGGCTACACCTTC. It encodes CASSPDRGGGYYGYTF.

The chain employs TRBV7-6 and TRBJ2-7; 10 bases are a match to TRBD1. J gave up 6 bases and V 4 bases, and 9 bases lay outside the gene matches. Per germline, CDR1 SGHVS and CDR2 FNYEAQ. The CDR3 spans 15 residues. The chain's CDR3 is CASSSPGQGYVEQYF. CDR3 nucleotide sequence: TGTGCCAGCAGCTCTCCGGGACAGGGGTATGTCGAGCAGTACTTC.

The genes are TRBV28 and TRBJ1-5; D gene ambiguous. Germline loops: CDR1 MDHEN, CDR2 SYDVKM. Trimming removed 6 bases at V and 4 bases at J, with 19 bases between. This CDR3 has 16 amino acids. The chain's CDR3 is CASSPPGGRVNQPQHF. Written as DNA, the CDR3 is TGTGCCAGCAGCCCCCCAGGCGGGAGGGTGAATCAGCCCCAGCATTTT.

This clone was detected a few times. As DNA, the CDR3 is TGTGCCAGCAGCCGTATGACAGTCTATAATTCACCCCTCCACTTT. Its translation is CASSRMTVYNSPLHF. This chain joins TRBV14 and TRBJ1-6; tentatively, D is TRBD1 (5 bases). Germline V gene lookup returns CDR1 SGHDN and CDR2 FVKESK. The CDR3 length is 15 residues. Deletions cut 4 bases from V and 3 bases from J, with 10 bases between.

CDR3 sequence reads: CASSTQGRTEAFF. In DNA form, the CDR3 reads TGTGCCAGCAGTACGCAAGGGAGAACTGAAGCTTTCTTT. This rearrangement joins TRBV27 to TRBJ1-1; D is unclear. Per germline, CDR1 MNHEY and CDR2 SMNVEV (reference sequence). The CDR3 has 13 amino acids. V was shortened by 5 bases and J by 5 bases, with 12 bases between the two germline ends.

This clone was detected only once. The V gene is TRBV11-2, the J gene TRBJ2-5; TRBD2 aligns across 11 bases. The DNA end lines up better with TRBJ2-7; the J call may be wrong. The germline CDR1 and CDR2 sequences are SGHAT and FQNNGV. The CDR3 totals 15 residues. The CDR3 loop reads CASSLTSGGTYEQYF. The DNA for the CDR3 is TGTGCCAGCAGCCTCACTAGCGGGGGCACCTACGAGCAGTACTTC.

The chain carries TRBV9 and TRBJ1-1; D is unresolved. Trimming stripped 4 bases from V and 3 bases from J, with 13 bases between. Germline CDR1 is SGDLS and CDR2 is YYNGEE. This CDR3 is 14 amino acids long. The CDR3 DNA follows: TGTGCCAGCAGCCCCCGGACCGGAGACACTGAAGCTTTCTTT. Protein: CASSPRTGDTEAFF. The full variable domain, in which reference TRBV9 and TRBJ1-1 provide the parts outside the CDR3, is DSGVTQTPKHLITATGQRVTLRCSPRSGDLSVYWYQQSLDQGLQFLIQYYNGEERAKGNILERFSAQQFPDLHSELNLSSLELGDSALYFCASSPRTGDTEAFFGQGTRLTVV.

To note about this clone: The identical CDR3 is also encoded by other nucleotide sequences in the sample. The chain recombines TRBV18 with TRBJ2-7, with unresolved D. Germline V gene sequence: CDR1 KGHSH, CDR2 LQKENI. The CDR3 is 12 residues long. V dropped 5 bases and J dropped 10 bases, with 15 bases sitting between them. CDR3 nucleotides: TGTGCCAGCTCAGCCAGACAATCCGAACAGTACGTC. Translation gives CASSARQSEQYV.

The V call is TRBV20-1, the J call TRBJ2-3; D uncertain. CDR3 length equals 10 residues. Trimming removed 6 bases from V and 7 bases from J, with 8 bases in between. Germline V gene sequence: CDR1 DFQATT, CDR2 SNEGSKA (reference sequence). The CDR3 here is CSALSHTQYF. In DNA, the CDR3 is TGCAGTGCCCTTAGCCATACGCAGTATTTT.

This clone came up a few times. The CDR3 reads CASSLVGQPYTGELFF. In DNA form, the CDR3 reads TGTGCCAGCAGCTTAGTTGGACAGCCTTACACCGGGGAGCTGTTTTTT. This sequence joins TRBV7-6 and TRBJ2-2; D perhaps matches TRBD1 (6 bases). Per the germline V gene, CDR1 is SGHVS and CDR2 is FNYEAQ. The length of the CDR3 is 16 residues. The ends were cut back, 1 base at V and 3 bases at J, with 12 bases in the middle.

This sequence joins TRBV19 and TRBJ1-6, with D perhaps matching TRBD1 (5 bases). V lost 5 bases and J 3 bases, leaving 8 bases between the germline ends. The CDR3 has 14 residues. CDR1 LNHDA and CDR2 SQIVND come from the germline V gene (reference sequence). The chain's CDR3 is CASSRQIYNSPLHF. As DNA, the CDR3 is TGTGCCAGTAGTCGACAGATCTATAATTCACCCCTCCACTTT.

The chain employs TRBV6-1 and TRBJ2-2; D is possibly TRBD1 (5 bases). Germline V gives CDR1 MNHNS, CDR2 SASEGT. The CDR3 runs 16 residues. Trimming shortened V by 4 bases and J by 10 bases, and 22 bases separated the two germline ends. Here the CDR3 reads CASSGSTGKMTEELFF. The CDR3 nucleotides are TGTGCCAGCAGTGGTAGTACAGGCAAGATGACGGAGGAGCTGTTTTTT.

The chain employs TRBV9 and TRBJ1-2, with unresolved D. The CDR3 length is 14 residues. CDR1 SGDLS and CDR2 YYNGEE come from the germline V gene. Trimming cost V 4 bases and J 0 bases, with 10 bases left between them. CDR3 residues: CASSPRDPNYGYTF. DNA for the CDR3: TGTGCCAGCAGCCCTAGAGATCCTAACTATGGCTACACCTTC.

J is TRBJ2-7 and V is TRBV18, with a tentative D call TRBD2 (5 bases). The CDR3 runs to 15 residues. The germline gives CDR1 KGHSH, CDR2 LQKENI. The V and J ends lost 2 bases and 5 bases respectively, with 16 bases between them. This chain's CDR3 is CASSPETGSTNEQYV. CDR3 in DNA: TGTGCCAGCTCACCAGAAACGGGAAGCACTAACGAGCAGTACGTC.

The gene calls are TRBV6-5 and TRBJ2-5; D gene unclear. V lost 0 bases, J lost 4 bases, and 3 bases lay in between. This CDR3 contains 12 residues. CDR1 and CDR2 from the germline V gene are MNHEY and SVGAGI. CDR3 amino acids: CASSYSGETQYF. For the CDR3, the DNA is TGTGCCAGCAGTTACTCCGGAGAGACCCAGTACTTC.

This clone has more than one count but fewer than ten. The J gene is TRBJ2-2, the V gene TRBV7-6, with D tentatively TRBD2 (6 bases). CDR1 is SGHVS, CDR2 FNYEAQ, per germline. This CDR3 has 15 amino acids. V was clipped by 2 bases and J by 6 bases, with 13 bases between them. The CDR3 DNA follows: TGTGCCAGCAGCTTAAAATTCGGGGGTTCCGGGGAGCTGTTTTTT. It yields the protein CASSLKFGGSGELFF.

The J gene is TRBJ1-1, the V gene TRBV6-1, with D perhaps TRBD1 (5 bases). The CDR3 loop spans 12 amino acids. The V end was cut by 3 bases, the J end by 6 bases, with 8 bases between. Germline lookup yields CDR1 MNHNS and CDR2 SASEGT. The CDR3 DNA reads TGTGCCAGCAGTGAGGGACCTCCTGAAGCTTTCTTT. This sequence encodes CASSEGPPEAFF.

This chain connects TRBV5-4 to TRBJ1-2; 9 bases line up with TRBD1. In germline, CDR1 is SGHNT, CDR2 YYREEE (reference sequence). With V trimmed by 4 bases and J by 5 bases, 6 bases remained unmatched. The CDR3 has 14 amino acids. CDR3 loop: CASSPGQGSYGYTF. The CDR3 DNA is TGTGCCAGCAGCCCGGGACAGGGAAGTTATGGCTACACCTTC.

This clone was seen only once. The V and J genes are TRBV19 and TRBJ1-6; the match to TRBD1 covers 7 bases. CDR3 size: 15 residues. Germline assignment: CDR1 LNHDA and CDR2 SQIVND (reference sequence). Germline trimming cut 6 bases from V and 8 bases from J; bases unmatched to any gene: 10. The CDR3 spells CASRGQGTAYSPLHF. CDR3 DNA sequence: TGTGCCAGTAGGGGACAAGGGACAGCCTATTCACCCCTCCACTTT.

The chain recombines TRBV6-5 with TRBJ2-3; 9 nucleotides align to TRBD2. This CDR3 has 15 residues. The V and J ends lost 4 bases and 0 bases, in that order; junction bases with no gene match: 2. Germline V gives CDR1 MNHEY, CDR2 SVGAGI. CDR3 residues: CASSSAGGSTDTQYF. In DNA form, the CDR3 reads TGTGCCAGCAGTTCAGCGGGGGGAAGCACAGATACGCAGTATTTT.

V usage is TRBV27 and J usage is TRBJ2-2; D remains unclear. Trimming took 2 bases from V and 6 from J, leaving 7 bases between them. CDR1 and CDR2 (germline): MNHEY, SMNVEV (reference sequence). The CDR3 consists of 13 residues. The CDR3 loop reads CASSLTVAGELFF. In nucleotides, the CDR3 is TGTGCCAGCAGTTTAACCGTTGCCGGGGAGCTGTTTTTT.

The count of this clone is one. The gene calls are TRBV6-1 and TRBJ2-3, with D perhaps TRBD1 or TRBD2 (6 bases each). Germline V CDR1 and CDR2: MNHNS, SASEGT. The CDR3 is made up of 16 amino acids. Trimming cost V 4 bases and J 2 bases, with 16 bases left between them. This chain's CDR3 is CASSVEEGHLTDTQYF. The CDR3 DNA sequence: TGTGCCAGCAGTGTGGAGGAGGGACACCTCACAGATACGCAGTATTTT.

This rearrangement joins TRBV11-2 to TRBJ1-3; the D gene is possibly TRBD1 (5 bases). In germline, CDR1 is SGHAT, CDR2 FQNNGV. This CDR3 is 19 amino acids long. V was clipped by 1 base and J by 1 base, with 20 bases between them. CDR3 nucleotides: TGTGCCAGCAGCTTAGTTGGGGGTTTTAACCTGCGATCTGGAAACACCATATATTTT. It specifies CASSLVGGFNLRSGNTIYF.

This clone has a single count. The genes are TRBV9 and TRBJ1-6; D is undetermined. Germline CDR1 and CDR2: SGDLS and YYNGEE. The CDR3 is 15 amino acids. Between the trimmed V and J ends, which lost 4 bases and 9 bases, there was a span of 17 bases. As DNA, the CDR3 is TGTGCCAGCAGCTCCTGGGAGGGCCTTGGTTCACCCCTCCACTTT. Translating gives CASSSWEGLGSPLHF. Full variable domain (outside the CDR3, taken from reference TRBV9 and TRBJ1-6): DSGVTQTPKHLITATGQRVTLRCSPRSGDLSVYWYQQSLDQGLQFLIQYYNGEERAKGNILERFSAQQFPDLHSELNLSSLELGDSALYFCASSSWEGLGSPLHFGNGTRLTVT.

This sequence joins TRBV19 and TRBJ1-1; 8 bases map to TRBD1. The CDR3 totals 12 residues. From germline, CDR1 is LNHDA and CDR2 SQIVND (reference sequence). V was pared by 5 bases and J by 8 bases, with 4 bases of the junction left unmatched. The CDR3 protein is CASSFRQGEAFF. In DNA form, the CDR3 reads TGTGCCAGTAGTTTCAGACAGGGGGAAGCTTTCTTT.

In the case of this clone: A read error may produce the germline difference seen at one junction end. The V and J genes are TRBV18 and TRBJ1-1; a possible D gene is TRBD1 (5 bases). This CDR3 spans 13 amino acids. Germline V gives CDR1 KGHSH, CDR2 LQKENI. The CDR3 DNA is TGTGCCAGTAAACCGGGACTGAATACTGAAGCTTTCTTT. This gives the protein CASKPGLNTEAFF. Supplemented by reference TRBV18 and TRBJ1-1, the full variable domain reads NAGVMQNPRHLVRRRGQEARLRCSPMKGHSHVYWYRQLPEEGLKFMVYLQKENIIDESGMPKERFSAEFPKEGPSILRIQQVVRGDSAAYFCASKPGLNTEAFFGQGTRLTVV.

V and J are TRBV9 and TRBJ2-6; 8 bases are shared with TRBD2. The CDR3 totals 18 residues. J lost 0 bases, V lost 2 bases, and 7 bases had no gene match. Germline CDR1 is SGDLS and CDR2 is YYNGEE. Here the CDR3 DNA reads TGTGCCAGCAGCGTTTCAGTTAGCGGGAACTCTGGGGCCAACGTCCTGACTTTC. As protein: CASSVSVSGNSGANVLTF.